Listed below are T cell receptor beta chains from one sample, sequenced in a study of cytomegalovirus exposure and HLA in healthy donors. Some clones are missing from TCRdb's copy, which holds only in-frame ones; the method was immunoSEQ multiplex PCR. This listing includes 130,000 or so clones. The material sequenced was PBMCs. These receptors were taken from a man between 18 and 35 years old in good health and CMV-seronegative. CDR3s include the opening cysteine and the closing phenylalanine or tryptophan. The D gene is left open where the match is weak.

CDR3nt: TGTGCCATCGCAACCAGACAGGGGGCCGTCTTCGAGCAGTACTTC; CDR3aa: CAIATRQGAVFEQYF; v_gene: TRBV10-3; d_gene: TRBD1; j_gene: TRBJ2-7
CDR3nt: TGTGCCAGCAGCTGGCAGGGCTCTGGGGCCAACGTCCTGACTTTC; CDR3aa: CASSWQGSGANVLTF; v_gene: TRBV7-2; d_gene: -; j_gene: TRBJ2-6
CDR3nt: TGTGCCAGCACCAACCCTACAGGGAATCAGCCCCAGCATTTT; CDR3aa: CASTNPTGNQPQHF; v_gene: TRBV7-2; d_gene: -; j_gene: TRBJ1-5
CDR3nt: TGTGCCAGCAGCTTAGTGTCAGACTCTCTGGGCTATGGCTACACCTTC; CDR3aa: CASSLVSDSLGYGYTF; v_gene: TRBV7-9; d_gene: -; j_gene: TRBJ1-2
CDR3nt: TGCGCCAGCAGCCAAGAAATAGGCCTCCCTTCGGGTGATACGCAGTATTTT; CDR3aa: CASSQEIGLPSGDTQYF; v_gene: TRBV4-3; d_gene: -; j_gene: TRBJ2-3
CDR3nt: TGCGCCAGCAGCCCCAGGGACAGGGCTACGAACACTGAAGCTTTCTTT; CDR3aa: CASSPRDRATNTEAFF; v_gene: TRBV5-1; d_gene: TRBD1; j_gene: TRBJ1-1
CDR3nt: TGTGCCAGCTCACCACCGTCCGGGAGCGGCTCCTACGAGCAGTACTTC; CDR3aa: CASSPPSGSGSYEQYF; v_gene: TRBV18; d_gene: -; j_gene: TRBJ2-7
CDR3nt: TGTGCCAGCAGTTATTCCGGGACAGGGCTACGCGAAGCTTTCTTT; CDR3aa: CASSYSGTGLREAFF; v_gene: TRBV6-5; d_gene: TRBD1; j_gene: TRBJ1-1
CDR3nt: TGTGCCAGCAGCTTAGTACCAGGGACCTACAATGAGCAGTTCTTC; CDR3aa: CASSLVPGTYNEQFF; v_gene: TRBV7-2; d_gene: -; j_gene: TRBJ2-1
CDR3nt: TGCAGCGTTTATCCCTCGGGACAGGGGCGGGAGACCCAGTACTTC; CDR3aa: CSVYPSGQGRETQYF; v_gene: TRBV29-1; d_gene: TRBD1; j_gene: TRBJ2-5
CDR3nt: TGTGCCAGCACGGGGGGAATTTCTGGGGCCAACGTCCTGACTTTC; CDR3aa: CASTGGISGANVLTF; v_gene: TRBV27; d_gene: TRBD2; j_gene: TRBJ2-6
CDR3nt: TGTGCCAGCAGCTTAAGACAGGGTGGAGGTGATACGCAGTATTTT; CDR3aa: CASSLRQGGGDTQYF; v_gene: TRBV7-2; d_gene: TRBD1; j_gene: TRBJ2-3
CDR3nt: TGTGCCTGGACTACCATCTATGGCTACACCTTC; CDR3aa: CAWTTIYGYTF; v_gene: TRBV30; d_gene: -; j_gene: TRBJ1-2
CDR3nt: TGTGCCAGCAGCGATCCGTTGGGACAGGGTGGAGATACTGAAGCTTTCTTT; CDR3aa: CASSDPLGQGGDTEAFF; v_gene: TRBV13; d_gene: TRBD1; j_gene: TRBJ1-1
CDR3nt: TGCGCCAGCAGCAAAGAGCTACAGGTCTACTCTGGAAACACCATATATTTT; CDR3aa: CASSKELQVYSGNTIYF; v_gene: TRBV4-1; d_gene: -; j_gene: TRBJ1-3
CDR3nt: TGTGCCAGCAGCAGGGGGCTGTGGACTGAAGCTTTCTTT; CDR3aa: CASSRGLWTEAFF; v_gene: TRBV11-3; d_gene: TRBD1; j_gene: TRBJ1-1
CDR3nt: TGTGCCAGCGGAGCTGGCTACACCTTC; CDR3aa: CASGAGYTF; v_gene: TRBV9; d_gene: -; j_gene: TRBJ1-2
CDR3nt: TGTGCCCGAGCGGACCAACGAACCTACAATGAGCAGTTCTTC; CDR3aa: CARADQRTYNEQFF; v_gene: TRBV19; d_gene: -; j_gene: TRBJ2-1
CDR3nt: TGTGCCAGCAGCCCGGGACAGGGGGGGTATGAGCAGTTCTTC; CDR3aa: CASSPGQGGYEQFF; v_gene: TRBV5-4; d_gene: TRBD1; j_gene: TRBJ2-1
CDR3nt: TGCGCCAGCAGCCAAGGTGTGGTGGACAGCCTCTTTTACGAGCAGTACTTC; CDR3aa: CASSQGVVDSLFYEQYF; v_gene: TRBV4-3; d_gene: -; j_gene: TRBJ2-7